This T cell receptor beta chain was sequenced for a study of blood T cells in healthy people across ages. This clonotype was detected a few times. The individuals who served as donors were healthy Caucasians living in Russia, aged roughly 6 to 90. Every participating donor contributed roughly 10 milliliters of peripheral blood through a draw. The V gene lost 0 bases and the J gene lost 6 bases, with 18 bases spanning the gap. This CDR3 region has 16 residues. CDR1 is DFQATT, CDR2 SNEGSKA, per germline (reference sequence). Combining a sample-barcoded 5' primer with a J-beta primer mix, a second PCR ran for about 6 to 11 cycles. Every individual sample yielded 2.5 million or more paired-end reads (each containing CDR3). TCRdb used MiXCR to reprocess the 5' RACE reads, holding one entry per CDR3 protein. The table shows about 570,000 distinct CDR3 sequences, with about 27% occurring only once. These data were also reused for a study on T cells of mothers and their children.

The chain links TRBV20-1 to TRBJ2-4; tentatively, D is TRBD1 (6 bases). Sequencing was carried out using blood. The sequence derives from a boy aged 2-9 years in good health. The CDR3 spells CSARDKGSGAGNIQYF. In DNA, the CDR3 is TGCAGTGCTAGAGATAAAGGGTCAGGGGCTGGAAACATTCAGTACTTC.